This entry concerns a single T cell receptor beta chain. Only in-frame clones appear in the TCRdb table, and some are missing; sequencing was by immunoSEQ multiplex PCR. The table has about 40,000 clones, approximately 92% seen once. The data were taken from a study of T cell changes during pregnancy in multiple sclerosis. The V gene's germline CDR1 is SGHNT and CDR2 YYREEE (reference sequence). The CDR3 has 13 amino acids. V was clipped by 4 bases and J by 5 bases; unmatched bases: 5. The receptor was isolated from a female donor with multiple sclerosis, enrolled in a pregnancy study. The chain links TRBV5-4 to TRBJ2-5, with 7 bases that match TRBD1. Material: peripheral blood, obtained before pregnancy. DNA for the CDR3: TGTGCCAGCAGCCTAACAGGGGTGGAGACCCAGTACTTC. It translates to CASSLTGVETQYF.